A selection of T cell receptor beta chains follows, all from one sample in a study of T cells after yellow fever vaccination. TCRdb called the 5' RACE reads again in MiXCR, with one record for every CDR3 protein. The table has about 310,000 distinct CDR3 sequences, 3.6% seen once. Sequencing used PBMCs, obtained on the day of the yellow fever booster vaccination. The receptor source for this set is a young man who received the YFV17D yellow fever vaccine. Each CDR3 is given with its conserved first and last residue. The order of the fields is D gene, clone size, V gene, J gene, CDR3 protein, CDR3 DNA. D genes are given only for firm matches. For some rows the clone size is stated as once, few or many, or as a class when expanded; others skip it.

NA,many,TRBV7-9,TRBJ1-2,CASSLEVYGYTF,TGTGCCAGCAGCTTAGAGGTCTATGGCTACACCTTC
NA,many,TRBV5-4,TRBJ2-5,CASSRDGLETQYF,TGTGCCAGCAGCAGGGACGGGCTAGAGACCCAGTACTTC
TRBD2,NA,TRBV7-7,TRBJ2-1,CASSKSGGALYEQFF,TGTGCCAGCAGCAAGAGCGGGGGGGCTCTCTATGAGCAGTTCTTC
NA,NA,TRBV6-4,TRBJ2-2,CASSADVNTGELFF,TGTGCCAGCAGTGCGGACGTGAACACCGGGGAGCTGTTTTTT
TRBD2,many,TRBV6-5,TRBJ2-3,CASSYVGLAGGTDTQYF,TGTGCCAGCAGTTACGTAGGGCTAGCGGGGGGGACAGATACGCAGTATTTT
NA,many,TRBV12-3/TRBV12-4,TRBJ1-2,CASSLAGRYGYTF,TGTGCCAGCAGTTTAGCAGGGCGGTATGGCTACACCTTC
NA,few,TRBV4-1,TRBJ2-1,CASSQDPWVMWQWEQFF,TGCGCCAGCAGCCAAGATCCCTGGGTAATGTGGCAATGGGAGCAGTTCTTC
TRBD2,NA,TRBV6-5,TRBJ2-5,CASSYSGGKETQYF,TGTGCCAGCAGTTATTCGGGGGGGAAAGAGACCCAGTACTTC
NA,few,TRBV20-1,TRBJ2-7,CSARDRAAWYEQYF,TGCAGTGCTAGAGATAGAGCTGCTTGGTACGAGCAGTACTTC
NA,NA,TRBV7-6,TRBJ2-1,CASSLDHGTGQAAYNEQFF,TGTGCCAGCAGCTTAGACCATGGCACAGGCCAGGCGGCGTACAATGAGCAGTTCTTC
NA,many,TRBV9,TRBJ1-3,CASSVAEKGNTIYF,TGTGCCAGCAGCGTAGCAGAGAAAGGAAACACCATATATTTT
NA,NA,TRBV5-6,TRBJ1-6,CASSLASISYNSPLHF,TGTGCCAGCAGCCTGGCCTCGATCTCCTATAATTCACCCCTCCACTTT
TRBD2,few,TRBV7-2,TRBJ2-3,CASSWIAGGQGDTQYF,TGTGCCAGCAGTTGGATAGCGGGGGGGCAAGGAGATACGCAGTATTTT
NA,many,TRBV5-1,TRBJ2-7,CASSSQGGNYEQYF,TGCGCCAGCAGCTCCCAGGGCGGCAACTACGAGCAGTACTTC
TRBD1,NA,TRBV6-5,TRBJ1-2,CASSLTGDGYTF,TGTGCCAGCAGTTTGACAGGGGATGGCTACACCTTC
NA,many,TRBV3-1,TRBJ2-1,CASSPRGGGDYNEQFF,TGTGCCAGCAGCCCCCGTGGCGGGGGCGACTACAATGAGCAGTTCTTC
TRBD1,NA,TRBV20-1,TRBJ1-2,CSARATGGLNFYGYTF,TGCAGTGCTAGAGCGACAGGGGGGCTTAATTTCTATGGCTACACCTTC